The T cell receptor (beta chain) under discussion was sequenced for a study of technical replicates of blood from a few donors (dated by TCRdb to 2015 to 2018). Turning to this clone: Its antigen has not been determined. Per-nucleotide qualities are absent, and no much larger clonotype sits a single base away.

From the cysteine through the phenylalanine, the CDR3 covers 17 amino acids. Only the CDR3 DNA is retained, 51 bases long and in frame from the first base. For CDR1 and CDR2, the germline V gene (reference sequence) lists MNHEY and SMNVEV. Compared with germline, V lacks 3 bases and J lacks 6 bases; bases without a gene match: 11. Library preparation used the immunoSEQ multiplex PCR assay. What TCRdb holds here is the immuneACCESS table cut down to in-frame rearrangements. Part of the clones is not present; checked against another copy, under half of the missing clones reflect an unresolved V gene, and the others are unexplained. The sample table shows 55,000 to 80,000 clones, and 95% to 98% are seen once. Around 0.16% of the sample is held by the ten biggest clonotypes.

Material for sequencing was T cells isolated from PBMCs. The receptor chain draws on TRBV27 and TRBJ2-2, with 9 bases matching TRBD2. The source of this sequence is a human donor in good health. The bases read TGTGCCAGCAGTTTGGGCGGGGGGGCCACACGGGCCGGGGAGCTGTTTTTT. This translates into CASSLGGGATRAGELFF.